One and the same sample provided the 21 T cell receptor beta chains below, sequenced in a study of Graves' ophthalmopathy and Graves' hyperthyroidism. Amplification of the TCR beta CDR3 regions used RNA transcripts (as template). The first-round RT-PCR employed HTBI primers together with the Qiagen OneStep RT-PCR kit. A multiplex PCR was then performed as the second round. TCRdb itself ran the multiplex PCR reads through MiXCR, one entry per CDR3 protein. The table includes hundreds of thousands of distinct CDR3 sequences, roughly two fifths detected once. Sequenced material: peripheral blood. The receptor source for this set is an adult man with Graves' ophthalmopathy.

This clonotype was seen ten or more times. The V gene is TRBV5-1, the J gene TRBJ1-2, with D possibly TRBD1 on 5 matching bases. This CDR3 region has 14 residues. Germline V lookup: CDR1 SGHRS, CDR2 YFSETQ. Between the trimmed V and J ends, which lost 3 bases and 7 bases, there was a span of 16 bases. Here the CDR3 reads CASSSGQPQLGYTF. The CDR3 DNA is TGCGCCAGCAGCTCAGGACAACCTCAGCTTGGCTACACCTTC.

A word on this clonotype: The junction does not match germline at one end; this may be a read error. The chain combines TRBV7-8 with TRBJ1-2; 10 nucleotides match TRBD1. Germline values: CDR1 SGHVS, CDR2 FQNEAQ. CDR3 size: 13 residues. This chain's CDR3 is CASSPGQGYGHTF. The DNA of the CDR3 is TGTGCCAGCAGCCCGGGACAGGGGTATGGCCACACCTTC.

The V gene is TRBV5-1, the J gene TRBJ1-2; a possible D gene is TRBD1 (5 bases). Between the trimmed V and J ends, which lost 0 bases and 2 bases, there was a span of 17 bases. Germline lookup yields CDR1 SGHRS and CDR2 YFSETQ. The CDR3 length is 17 residues. As DNA, the CDR3 is TGCGCCAGCAGCTTGGGCGGGCGAGTGGGACCCAACTATGGCTACACCTTC. Encoded protein: CASSLGGRVGPNYGYTF.

As concerns this clonotype: The CDR3 carries no conserved terminal phenylalanine or tryptophan, so it likely arises from a read error. The DNA is left out, because the CDR3 cannot be placed on it with certainty; the CDR3 is given as TCRdb lists it. V is TRBV2 and J is TRBJ2-5; TRBD2 is the table's D call and was not checked against the DNA. The CDR3 spans 8 residues, counting both ends. Per the germline V gene, CDR1 is SNHLY and CDR2 is FYNNEI. The CDR3 region is CASSRLSP.

This clonotype was recorded many times. This chain's CDR3 is CASRGQGISSGANVLTF. The CDR3 region has the DNA TGTGCCAGCAGGGGACAGGGGATCTCCTCTGGGGCCAACGTCCTGACTTTC. This chain connects TRBV2 to TRBJ2-6; 10 bases line up with TRBD1. Unmatched junction bases numbered 5, after V lost 6 bases and J lost 0 bases. Germline V gene lookup returns CDR1 SNHLY and CDR2 FYNNEI. CDR3 length: 17 amino acids.

With regard to this clonotype: A clone one base away is much larger, so this may be a read error. The V and J genes are TRBV6-1 and TRBJ1-4; tentatively, D is TRBD1 (5 bases). Germline V gene data show CDR1 as MNHNS and CDR2 as SASEGT. The CDR3 is made up of 15 amino acids. The CDR3 spells CASRPRQTTNEKLVF. The DNA of the CDR3 is TGTGCCAGCAGACCTCGACAGACAACTAATGAAAAACTGGTTTTT.

This chain joins TRBV30 and TRBJ2-7; D is unresolved. The CDR3 covers 13 residues. Germline V gene lookup returns CDR1 GTSNPN and CDR2 SVGIG (reference sequence). The germline V and J ends were trimmed by 0 bases and 2 bases, with 8 bases remaining between them. CDR3 sequence (DNA): TGTGCCTGGAGTGTTTGGACCACCTACGAGCAGTACTTC. Its translation: CAWSVWTTYEQYF.

Only a few counts were recorded for this clonotype. The rearrangement links TRBV4-1 to TRBJ1-5, with D tentatively TRBD1 (5 bases). V lost 1 base and J 7 bases, leaving 14 bases between the germline ends. The CDR3 runs to 15 residues. Per germline, CDR1 MGHRA and CDR2 YSYEKL. The CDR3 region has the DNA TGCGCCAGCAGCCAAGTGACAGCCTTCGGGCAGCCCCAGCATTTT. Its protein is CASSQVTAFGQPQHF.

At least ten counts were recorded for this clonotype. This rearrangement joins TRBV6-5 to TRBJ2-7; D gene uncertain. V was shortened by 4 bases and J by 3 bases, with 13 bases between the two germline ends. CDR3 length: 14 amino acids. Germline loops: CDR1 MNHEY, CDR2 SVGAGI. The CDR3 sequence: CASSSIRAGYEQYF. Here the CDR3 DNA reads TGTGCCAGCAGTTCCATCCGGGCCGGCTACGAGCAGTACTTC.

This clonotype appeared many times. The V and J genes are TRBV7-6 and TRBJ1-1; 10 bases match TRBD1. V gave up 1 base and J gave up 3 bases; unmatched junction bases: 5. From germline, CDR1 is SGHVS and CDR2 FNYEAQ. This CDR3 contains 16 residues. CDR3 DNA sequence: TGTGCCAGCAGCTTAGTAGGGGGGACAGGGGACACTGAAGCTTTCTTT. As protein: CASSLVGGTGDTEAFF.

Ten or more counts support this clonotype. The J gene is TRBJ1-5, the V gene TRBV9; the D is unclear. V lost 7 bases to trimming and J lost 9 bases, with 14 bases between them. CDR3 length equals 12 residues. In germline, CDR1 is SGDLS, CDR2 YYNGEE. This CDR3 reads CASGSPARPQHF. The DNA for the CDR3 is TGTGCCAGCGGGAGCCCGGCTCGGCCCCAGCATTTT.

This clonotype showed up just once. The chain combines TRBV19 with TRBJ2-2; D is unclear. CDR1 and CDR2 (germline): LNHDA, SQIVND (reference sequence). The length of the CDR3 is 13 residues. V lost 7 bases and J lost 9, with 15 bases in between. The CDR3 reads CASTRYGIRELFF. As DNA, the CDR3 is TGTGCCAGTACCCGATATGGGATCCGGGAGCTGTTTTTT.

This clonotype showed up many times. The gene calls are TRBV2 and TRBJ2-5; a weak D match, TRBD2 (5 bases). Germline-derived CDR1 and CDR2 are SNHLY and FYNNEI. The CDR3 spans 12 residues. V shed 2 bases and J shed 5 bases, with 6 bases lying between them. The CDR3 DNA reads as TGTGCCAGCAGTGAACAGCGGGAGACCCAGTACTTC. Translated, it gives CASSEQRETQYF.

This clonotype was seen more than once but under ten times. The rearrangement uses TRBV30 and TRBJ1-1; D unresolved. The CDR3 extends over 13 amino acids. V was cut by 7 bases and J by 0 bases, with 12 bases left in between. The germline gives CDR1 GTSNPN, CDR2 SVGIG (reference sequence). In nucleotides, the CDR3 is TGTGCCTTCCGGACGGGAATGAACACTGAAGCTTTCTTT. It specifies CAFRTGMNTEAFF.

Of note for this clonotype: The junction shows a germline mismatch at one end, possibly a read error. The gene calls are TRBV2 and TRBJ1-6; D uncertain. The CDR3 loop spans 13 amino acids. CDR1 is SNHLY, CDR2 FYNNEI, per germline. Written as DNA, the CDR3 is TGTGCCGGCAGTGACGGGAGGAATTCACCCCTCCACTTT. Translated: CAGSDGRNSPLHF.

This clonotype was observed at least ten times. The chain recombines TRBV2 with TRBJ2-7; perhaps TRBD2 as D (6 bases). Per the germline V gene, CDR1 is SNHLY and CDR2 is FYNNEI. This CDR3 is built from 11 residues. V was cut by 8 bases and J by 7 bases, with 12 bases left in between. CDR3 region: CASHGGVEQYF. CDR3 nucleotide sequence: TGTGCCAGCCACGGGGGAGTTGAGCAGTACTTC.

This clonotype has at least ten counts. The V and J genes are TRBV10-2 and TRBJ2-7, with 7 bases that match TRBD1. Germline V gives CDR1 WSHSY, CDR2 SAAADI. V gave up 1 base and J gave up 3 bases; unmatched junction bases: 3. The CDR3 loop spans 14 amino acids. CDR3 in amino acids: CASSEFGQVYEQYF. CDR3 DNA: TGCGCCAGCAGTGAGTTCGGACAGGTCTACGAGCAGTACTTC.

The gene calls are TRBV10-3 and TRBJ1-5, with 7 bases fitting TRBD1. The trim removed 10 bases at V and 4 bases at J, leaving 7 bases unmatched. The germline gives CDR1 ENHRY, CDR2 SYGVKD. The CDR3 is made up of 13 amino acids. The CDR3 coding sequence is TGTGCCAGTGAGGGGGCTGGGAATCAGCCCCAGCATTTT. Translating gives CASEGAGNQPQHF.

The chain recombines TRBV3-1 with TRBJ2-7; D not resolved. CDR1 LGHDT and CDR2 YNNKEL come from the germline V gene (reference sequence). V gave up 7 bases and J gave up 6 bases, with 13 bases separating them. CDR3 length equals 12 residues. The CDR3 region is CASTDLSGEQYF. The CDR3 coding sequence is TGTGCCAGCACCGATCTCTCGGGCGAGCAGTACTTC.

The V call is TRBV10-2, the J call TRBJ1-2; D is possibly TRBD1 (5 bases). V lost 5 bases, J lost 8 bases, and 18 bases lay in between. The CDR3 extends over 14 amino acids. Germline V gene sequence: CDR1 WSHSY, CDR2 SAAADI. In DNA, the CDR3 is TGCGCCAGCAGTCGGGTAGGGACCTATTACGGCTACACCTTC. Encoded protein: CASSRVGTYYGYTF.

Turning to this clonotype: This is likely a read error, given that the CDR3 carries no conserved phenylalanine or tryptophan at its end. No DNA is shown, since the ends of the CDR3 on it are uncertain; the CDR3 is the one TCRdb lists. The V call is TRBV12-3 or TRBV12-4, the J call TRBJ1-2. The CDR3 is 13 residues long, counting both termini. CDR3 amino acids: CASSRGADYGYTL.